The clone carrying this TCR beta chain was observed a few times. What it binds is not known. V gave up 0 bases and J gave up 0 bases, with 8 bases separating them. Germline V gene sequence: CDR1 LGHNA, CDR2 YNFKEQ. The CDR3 contains 15 residues. This specimen belongs to a study of beta chain features in type 1 diabetes. General study findings and limits: Patients' naive, central memory and regulatory TCRB repertoires appeared more alike than those of healthy donors. All four CD4+ subsets of Type 1 diabetes patients contained TCRB CDR3s that were moderately but significantly shorter.

Markers CD45RO/CCR7/CD25/CD127/CD95/CD27 served to sort CD4+ naive, central memory, regulatory and stem cell-like memory cells. As every portion of the isolated RNA was reverse transcribed, the sequencing read expressed TCRB transcripts. Some clones are missing from TCRdb's copy, which holds only in-frame ones; the method was immunoSEQ multiplex PCR. Of roughly 730,000 clones in the sample, 13% were seen once. This clonotype was sampled from a man aged 18 to 29 with type 1 diabetes. This rearrangement joins TRBV4-2 to TRBJ1-1, with D maybe TRBD1 (5 bases). The sequencing input was naive CD4+ T cells from blood. The CDR3 region is CASSQDLTVNTEAFF. The CDR3 nucleotides are TGTGCCAGCAGCCAAGATTTGACAGTGAACACTGAAGCTTTCTTT.